This T cell receptor (beta chain) was profiled in a study of blood T cells in healthy people across ages. Overall study findings and caveats: Age advanced and TCR beta diversity per million T cells fell, roughly linearly.

In this sample, this clonotype turned up a few times. Its antigen is unknown. PCR was performed a second time for about 7 to 12 cycles using a sample-barcoded 5' primer and a J-beta primer mix. TCRdb re-derived calls from the 5' RACE reads in MiXCR, one entry per CDR3 protein. The sample yields 1.5 million to 2 million distinct CDR3 sequences, 25% to 30% seen once. Input material: blood. The clonotype originates from a young woman in good health.

CDR3 sequence: CASSSGLFRGYTF. The CDR3 DNA sequence: TGTGCCAGCAGTTCCGGACTGTTTCGGGGCTACACCTTC. The gene calls are TRBV12-3 or TRBV12-4 and TRBJ1-2; D is uncertain. V lost 4 bases to trimming and J lost 8 bases, with 14 bases between them. This CDR3 is 13 amino acids long.